The table lists the clone carrying this T cell receptor (beta chain) with a count of one. Its antigen is still unknown. Once obtained from cultured CD4+ T cells, the DNA was sequenced using the Oncomine TCR Beta short-read assay. After culture, CD4+ T cells served as the source for genomic DNA extraction. TCRdb recomputed calls from the PCR reads with MiXCR, one row per CDR3 protein. The table has about 6,000 distinct CDR3 sequences, nearly 50% seen once; the top ten hold 26%. The data belong to a study of vaccination and CD4 T cells after COVID-19. Treatment in this sample: roughly 10-day PBMC culture with coronavirus spike peptide pools or control peptides (ViraFEST assay). The collection of CD4+ T cells from the unexposed donor took place before the COVID-19 pandemic (2011-2018). Unexposed donors' CD4+ T cells were tested against SARS-CoV-2 S/N and four cold-coronavirus spikes when cell numbers allowed.

V was clipped by 0 bases and J by 2 bases, with 15 bases between them. The CDR3 runs to 17 residues. Germline V CDR1 and CDR2: LGHNA, YNFKEQ. The chain recombines TRBV4-2 with TRBJ2-3; no clear D. What was sequenced was CD4+ T cells from blood, cultured in vitro. This TCR derives from a human donor in good health. The CDR3 sequence: CASSQELRNSLTDTQYF. For the CDR3, the DNA is TGTGCCAGCAGCCAAGAACTCCGGAACTCCCTCACAGATACGCAGTATTTT.